This paragraph reports one T cell receptor (beta chain). No antigen is known for it. This sample stems from a study of glioma-infiltrating T cells. The study, taken as a whole, reports: Very few CDR3 sequences were shared between tissue and blood.

This CDR3 has 14 residues. Trimming cost V 3 bases and J 0 bases, with 9 bases left between them. CDR1 and CDR2 (germline): DFQATT, SNEGSKA (reference sequence). Amplification of TCR alpha and beta CDR3 regions from RNA used iRepertoire nested multiplex PCR. Via MiXCR, TCRdb re-called the multiplex PCR reads, giving one row per CDR3 protein. The sample has about 140,000 distinct CDR3 sequences, roughly two fifths seen once. The chain links TRBV20-1 to TRBJ1-3; D perhaps matches TRBD1 (6 bases). The TCR sequence derives from a human donor with low-grade glioma or glioblastoma, undergoing nonglioma brain surgery, or in good health (not recorded which). Sequences were obtained from glioma tissue, nonneoplastic brain tissue, or PBMCs (not recorded which). CDR3 sequence: CSASRGSSGNTIYF. Here the CDR3 DNA reads TGCAGTGCTAGTAGGGGGTCCTCTGGAAACACCATATATTTT.